This paragraph covers one T cell receptor beta chain sequence. Its cognate antigen is unknown. This record comes from a study of beta chain features in type 1 diabetes. CDR1 and CDR2 (germline): SQVTM, ANQGSEA. J was trimmed by 0 bases and V by 5 bases; bases with no gene match: 8. The CDR3 has 15 residues. Broader study findings: A greater similarity of naive, central memory and Treg TCRB repertoires was seen among patients than among healthy donors.

What was sequenced were expressed TCRB transcripts, since all of the isolated RNA had been reverse transcribed. Average reads per stem cell-like memory T cell sample were approximately 970,000. Data came from immunoSEQ multiplex PCR; TCRdb stores just in-frame clones and leaves some out. The sample carries tens of thousands of clones, roughly 30% recorded once. Via the markers CD45RO/CCR7/CD25/CD127/CD95/CD27, stem cell-like memory, regulatory, central memory and naive CD4+ cells were sorted. Each population that was sorted was more than 98% pure. The sample consisted of stem cell memory CD4+ T cells from blood. The sequence was obtained from a woman aged 18-35 years in good health. The chain is built from TRBV29-1 and TRBJ1-1, with TRBD1 identical over 8 bases. The CDR3: CSVKGQGIMNTEAFF. For the CDR3, the DNA is TGCAGCGTTAAAGGACAGGGCATTATGAACACTGAAGCTTTCTTT.